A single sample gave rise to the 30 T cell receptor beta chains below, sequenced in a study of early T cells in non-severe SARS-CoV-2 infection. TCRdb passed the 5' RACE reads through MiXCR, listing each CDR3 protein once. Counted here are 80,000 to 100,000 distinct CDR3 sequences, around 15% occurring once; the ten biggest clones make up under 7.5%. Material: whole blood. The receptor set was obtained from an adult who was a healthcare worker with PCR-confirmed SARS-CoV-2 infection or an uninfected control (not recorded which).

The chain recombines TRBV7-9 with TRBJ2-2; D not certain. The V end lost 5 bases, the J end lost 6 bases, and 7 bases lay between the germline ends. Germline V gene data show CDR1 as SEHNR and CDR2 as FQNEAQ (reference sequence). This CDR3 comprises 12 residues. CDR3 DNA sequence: TGTGCCAGCAGCCCCCCGCCCGGGGAGCTGTTTTTT. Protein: CASSPPPGELFF.

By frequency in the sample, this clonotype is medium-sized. The CDR3 sequence: CSASADRDYNEQFF. In nucleotides, the CDR3 is TGCAGTGCTAGCGCGGACAGGGATTACAATGAGCAGTTCTTC. The V gene is TRBV20-1, the J gene TRBJ2-1, with 8 positions matching TRBD1. The V segment lost 3 bases and the J segment 4 bases; nucleotides outside the gene matches: 5. Germline V gene sequence: CDR1 DFQATT, CDR2 SNEGSKA (reference sequence). The CDR3 consists of 14 residues.

CDR3 in amino acids: CSVVSTGGSYEQYF. For the CDR3, the DNA is TGCAGCGTGGTATCGACAGGGGGATCCTACGAGCAGTACTTC. J is TRBJ2-7 and V is TRBV29-1; 9 bases align to TRBD1. Germline CDR1 is SQVTM and CDR2 is ANQGSEA. The trim removed 6 bases at V and 1 base at J, leaving 7 bases unmatched. The CDR3 runs to 14 residues.

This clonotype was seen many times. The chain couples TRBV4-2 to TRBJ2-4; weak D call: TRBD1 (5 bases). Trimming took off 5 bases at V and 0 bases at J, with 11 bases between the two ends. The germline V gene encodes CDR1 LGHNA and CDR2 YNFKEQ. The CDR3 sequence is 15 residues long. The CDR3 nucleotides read TGTGCCAGCAGCACCCTACAGGAAGCCAAAAACATTCAGTACTTC. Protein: CASSTLQEAKNIQYF.

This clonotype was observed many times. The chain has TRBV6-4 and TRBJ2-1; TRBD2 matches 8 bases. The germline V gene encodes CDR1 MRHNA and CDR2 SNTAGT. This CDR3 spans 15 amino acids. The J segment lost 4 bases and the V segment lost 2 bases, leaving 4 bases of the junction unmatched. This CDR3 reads CASSDTAGGYNEQFF. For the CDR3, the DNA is TGTGCCAGCAGTGACACGGCGGGGGGTTACAATGAGCAGTTCTTC.

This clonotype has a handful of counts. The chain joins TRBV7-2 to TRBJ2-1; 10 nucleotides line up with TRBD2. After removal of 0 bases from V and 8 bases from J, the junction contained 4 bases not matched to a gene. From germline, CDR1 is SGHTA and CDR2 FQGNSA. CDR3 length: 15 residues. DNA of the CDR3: TGTGCCAGCAGCTTAGCCAGCGGGGGGGCACATGAGCAGTTCTTC. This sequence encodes CASSLASGGAHEQFF.

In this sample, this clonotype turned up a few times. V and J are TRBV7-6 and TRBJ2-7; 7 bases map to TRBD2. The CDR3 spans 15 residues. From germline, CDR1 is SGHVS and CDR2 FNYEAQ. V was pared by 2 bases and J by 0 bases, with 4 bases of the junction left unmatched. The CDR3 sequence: CASSLTRGSSYEQYF. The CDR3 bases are TGTGCCAGCAGCTTAACGCGGGGGTCCTCCTACGAGCAGTACTTC. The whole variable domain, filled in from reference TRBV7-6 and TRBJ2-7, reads GAGVSQSPRYKVTKRGQDVALRCDPISGHVSLYWYRQALGQGPEFLTYFNYEAQQDKSGLPNDRFSAERPEGSISTLTIQRTEQRDSAMYRCASSLTRGSSYEQYFGPGTRLTVT.

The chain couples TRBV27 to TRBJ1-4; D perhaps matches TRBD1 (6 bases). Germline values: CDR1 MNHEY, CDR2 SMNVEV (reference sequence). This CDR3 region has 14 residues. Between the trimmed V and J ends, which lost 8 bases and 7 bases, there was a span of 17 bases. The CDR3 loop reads CASHPQGSLEKLFF. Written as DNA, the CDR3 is TGTGCCAGCCACCCCCAGGGGAGCCTTGAAAAACTGTTTTTT. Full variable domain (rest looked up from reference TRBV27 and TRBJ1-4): EAQVTQNPRYLITVTGKKLTVTCSQNMNHEYMSWYRQDPGLGLRQIYYSMNVEVTDKGDVPEGYKVSRKEKRNFPLILESPSPNQTSLYFCASHPQGSLEKLFFGSGTQLSVL.

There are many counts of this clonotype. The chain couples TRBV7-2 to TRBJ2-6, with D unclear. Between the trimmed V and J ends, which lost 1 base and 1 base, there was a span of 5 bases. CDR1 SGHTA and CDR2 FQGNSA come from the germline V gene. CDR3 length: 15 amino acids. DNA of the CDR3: TGTGCCAGCAGCTTAGAATTTTCTGGGGCCAACGTCCTGACTTTC. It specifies CASSLEFSGANVLTF.

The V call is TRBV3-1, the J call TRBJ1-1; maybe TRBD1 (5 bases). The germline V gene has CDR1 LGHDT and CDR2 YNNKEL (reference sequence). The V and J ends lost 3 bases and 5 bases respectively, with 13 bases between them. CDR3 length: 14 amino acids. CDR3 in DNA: TGTGCCAGCAGCCATCCCGGGACCAGAACTGAAGCTTTCTTT. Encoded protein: CASSHPGTRTEAFF. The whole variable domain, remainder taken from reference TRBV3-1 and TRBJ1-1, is DTAVSQTPKYLVTQMGNDKSIKCEQNLGHDTMYWYKQDSKKFLKIMFSYNNKELIINETVPNRFSPKSPDKAHLNLHINSLELGDSAVYFCASSHPGTRTEAFFGQGTRLTVV.

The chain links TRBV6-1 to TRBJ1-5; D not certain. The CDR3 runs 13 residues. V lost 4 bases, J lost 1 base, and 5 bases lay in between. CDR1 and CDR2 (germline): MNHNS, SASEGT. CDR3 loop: CASSADSNQPQHF. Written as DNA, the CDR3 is TGTGCCAGCAGTGCGGACAGCAATCAGCCCCAGCATTTT.

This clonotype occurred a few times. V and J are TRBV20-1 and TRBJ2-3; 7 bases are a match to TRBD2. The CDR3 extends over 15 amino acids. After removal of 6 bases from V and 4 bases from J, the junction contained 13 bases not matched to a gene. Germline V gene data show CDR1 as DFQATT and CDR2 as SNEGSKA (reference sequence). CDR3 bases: TGCAGTGCCAGACGGGGAGGGCTAATCCCAGATACGCAGTATTTT. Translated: CSARRGGLIPDTQYF.

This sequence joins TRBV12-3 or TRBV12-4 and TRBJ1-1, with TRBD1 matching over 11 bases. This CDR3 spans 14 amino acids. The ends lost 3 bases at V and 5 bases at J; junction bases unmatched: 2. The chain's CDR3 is CASSFGTGGTEAFF. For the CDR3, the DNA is TGTGCCAGCAGTTTCGGGACAGGGGGAACTGAAGCTTTCTTT.

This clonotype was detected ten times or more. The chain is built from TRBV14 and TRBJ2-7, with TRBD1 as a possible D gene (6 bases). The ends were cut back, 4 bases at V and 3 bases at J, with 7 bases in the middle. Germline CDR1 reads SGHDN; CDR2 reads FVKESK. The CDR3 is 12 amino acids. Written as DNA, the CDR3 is TGTGCCAGCAGCCCACAGGGCTACGAGCAGTACTTC. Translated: CASSPQGYEQYF.

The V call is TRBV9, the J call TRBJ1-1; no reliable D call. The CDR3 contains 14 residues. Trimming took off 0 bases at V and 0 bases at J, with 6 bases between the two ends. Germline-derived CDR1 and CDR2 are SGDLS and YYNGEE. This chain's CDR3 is CASSVDQVNTEAFF. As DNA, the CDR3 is TGTGCCAGCAGCGTAGATCAGGTGAACACTGAAGCTTTCTTT.

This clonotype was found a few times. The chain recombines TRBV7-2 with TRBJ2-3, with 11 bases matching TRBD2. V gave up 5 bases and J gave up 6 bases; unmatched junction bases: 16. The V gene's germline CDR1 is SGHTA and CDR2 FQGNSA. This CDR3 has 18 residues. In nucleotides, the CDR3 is TGTGCCAGCAGCCTTAGCGGTAGTAGCGGGGGGGCGGCGGATACGCAGTATTTT. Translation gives CASSLSGSSGGAADTQYF.

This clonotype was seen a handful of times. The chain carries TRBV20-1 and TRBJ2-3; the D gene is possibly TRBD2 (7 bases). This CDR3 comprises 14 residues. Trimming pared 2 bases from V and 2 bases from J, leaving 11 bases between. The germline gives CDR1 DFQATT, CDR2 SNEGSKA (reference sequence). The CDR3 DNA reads TGCAGTGCTAGAAACGCGGGGGCCACAGATACGCAGTATTTT. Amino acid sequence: CSARNAGATDTQYF.

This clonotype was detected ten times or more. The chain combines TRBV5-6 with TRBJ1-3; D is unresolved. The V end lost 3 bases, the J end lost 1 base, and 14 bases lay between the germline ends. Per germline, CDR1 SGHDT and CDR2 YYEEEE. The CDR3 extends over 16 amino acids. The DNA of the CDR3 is TGTGCCAGCAGCTATAGAGGACCCTCGTCTGGAAACACCATATATTTT. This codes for CASSYRGPSSGNTIYF.

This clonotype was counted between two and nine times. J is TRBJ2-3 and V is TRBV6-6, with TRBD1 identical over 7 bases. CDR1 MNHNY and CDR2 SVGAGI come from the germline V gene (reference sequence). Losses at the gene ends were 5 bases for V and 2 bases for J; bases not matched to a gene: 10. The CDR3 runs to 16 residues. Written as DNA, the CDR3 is TGTGCCAGCAGTGCTTCCAGGGACAGCCCCACAGATACGCAGTATTTT. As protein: CASSASRDSPTDTQYF.

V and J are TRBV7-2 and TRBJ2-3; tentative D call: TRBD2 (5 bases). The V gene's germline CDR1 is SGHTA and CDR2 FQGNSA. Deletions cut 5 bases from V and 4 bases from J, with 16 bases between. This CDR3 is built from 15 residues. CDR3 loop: CASSPTVVGADTQYF. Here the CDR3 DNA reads TGTGCCAGCAGCCCTACGGTGGTCGGGGCAGATACGCAGTATTTT.

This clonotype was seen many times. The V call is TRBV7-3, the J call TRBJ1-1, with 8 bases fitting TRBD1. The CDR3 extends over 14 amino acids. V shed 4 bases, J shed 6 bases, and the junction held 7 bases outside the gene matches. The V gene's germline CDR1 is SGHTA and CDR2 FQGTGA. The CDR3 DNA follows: TGTGCCAGCAGCTCGGGACTGACAGGGGCTGAAGCTTTCTTT. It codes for CASSSGLTGAEAFF.

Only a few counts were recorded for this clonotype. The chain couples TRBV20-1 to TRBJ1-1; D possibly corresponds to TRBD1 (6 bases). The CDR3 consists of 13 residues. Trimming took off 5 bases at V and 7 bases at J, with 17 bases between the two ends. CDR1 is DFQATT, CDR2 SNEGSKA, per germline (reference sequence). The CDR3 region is CSARQVGEGEAFF. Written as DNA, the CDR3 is TGCAGTGCTCGACAGGTTGGAGAAGGTGAAGCTTTCTTT.

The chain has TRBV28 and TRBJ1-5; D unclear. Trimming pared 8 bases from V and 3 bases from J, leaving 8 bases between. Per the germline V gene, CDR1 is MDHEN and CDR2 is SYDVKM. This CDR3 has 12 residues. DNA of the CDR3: TGTGCCAGCTTGGGAGTCAATCAGCCCCAGCATTTT. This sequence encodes CASLGVNQPQHF.

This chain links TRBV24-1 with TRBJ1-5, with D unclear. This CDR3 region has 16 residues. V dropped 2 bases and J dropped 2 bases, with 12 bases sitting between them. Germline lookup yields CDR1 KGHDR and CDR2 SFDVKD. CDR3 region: CATSDSWGTGNQPQHF. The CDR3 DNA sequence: TGTGCCACCAGTGATTCATGGGGTACGGGCAATCAGCCCCAGCATTTT.

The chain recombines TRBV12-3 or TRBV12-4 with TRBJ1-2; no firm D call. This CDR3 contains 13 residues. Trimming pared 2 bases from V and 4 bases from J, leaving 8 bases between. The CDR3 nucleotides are TGTGCCAGCAGTTTATCGGCGACCTATGGCTACACCTTC. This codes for CASSLSATYGYTF.

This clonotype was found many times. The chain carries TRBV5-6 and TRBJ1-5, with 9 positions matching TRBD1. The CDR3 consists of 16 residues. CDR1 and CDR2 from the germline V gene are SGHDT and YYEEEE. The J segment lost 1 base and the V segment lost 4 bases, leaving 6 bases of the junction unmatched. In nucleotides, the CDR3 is TGTGCCAGCAGCGCAGGGACAGGGTGGAGCAATCAGCCCCAGCATTTT. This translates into CASSAGTGWSNQPQHF.

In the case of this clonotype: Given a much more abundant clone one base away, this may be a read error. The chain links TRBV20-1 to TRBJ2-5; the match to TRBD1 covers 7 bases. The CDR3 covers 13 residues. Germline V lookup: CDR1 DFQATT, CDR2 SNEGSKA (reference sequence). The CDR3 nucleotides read TGCGGTGCTAGAAGACAGGGTATGGAGACCCAGTACTTC. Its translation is CGARRQGMETQYF.

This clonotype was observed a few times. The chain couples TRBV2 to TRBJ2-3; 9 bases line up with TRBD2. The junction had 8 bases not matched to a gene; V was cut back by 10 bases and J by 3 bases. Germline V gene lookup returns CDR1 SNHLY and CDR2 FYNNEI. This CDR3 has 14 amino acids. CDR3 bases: TGTGCCACCACCCTGGGACTAGCAACAGATACGCAGTATTTT. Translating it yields CATTLGLATDTQYF.

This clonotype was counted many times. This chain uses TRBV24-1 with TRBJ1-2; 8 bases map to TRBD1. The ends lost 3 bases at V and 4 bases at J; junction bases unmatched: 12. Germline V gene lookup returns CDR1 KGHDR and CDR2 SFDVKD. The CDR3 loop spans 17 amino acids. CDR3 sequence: CATSDPSPQGALYGYTF. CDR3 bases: TGTGCCACCAGTGATCCGTCCCCTCAGGGGGCTCTCTATGGCTACACCTTC.

Here the CDR3 DNA reads TGTGCCAGCAGCCAAGGGACAGGGATGGGTGAGCAGTTCTTC. It codes for CASSQGTGMGEQFF. This rearrangement joins TRBV11-3 to TRBJ2-1; TRBD1 agrees at 9 bases. Germline V gene sequence: CDR1 SGHNT, CDR2 YENEEA. V gave up 5 bases and J gave up 9 bases; unmatched junction bases: 8. There are 14 residues in the CDR3.